The TCR beta chain described here comes from a study of cytomegalovirus exposure and HLA in healthy donors. Study-level points and caveats: According to reports, the classifier identified cytomegalovirus status with high specificity and sensitivity. Among the CMV-associated chains, a few were confirmed in vitro as specific for CMV antigens.

The germline gives CDR1 SGHTA, CDR2 FQGNSA. The ends were cut back, 5 bases at V and 2 bases at J, with 12 bases in the middle. There are 14 residues in the CDR3. With regard to this clone: Its matching antigen is unknown.

Here immunoSEQ multiplex PCR was the method, and the copy in TCRdb shows in-frame clones only, minus some. The repertoire holds approximately 97,000 clones, over 85% seen once, with 1.1% in the top ten. Input material: PBMCs. V usage is TRBV7-2 and J usage is TRBJ2-5; D possibly corresponds to TRBD2 (6 bases). This clonotype was sampled from a woman between 25 and 40 years old in good health and CMV-seropositive. The DNA of the CDR3 is TGTGCCAGCAGCCCCCAGGGACTTCAAGAGACCCAGTACTTC. Residues: CASSPQGLQETQYF.